This TCR beta chain was captured in a study of molecular identifiers for immune sequencing clone quantification. MiXCR, run by TCRdb on the PCR reads, gives a single entry per CDR3 protein. This table holds a few hundred thousand distinct CDR3 sequences, roughly a quarter found once. The source material was naive CD8+ T cells from blood, with Jurkat cell RNA spiked in. Subset of the sample: FACS-sorted CD8+CD4-CCR7+CD45RA+ naive T cells. This TCR was sampled from a human donor in good health. Some libraries in this study had Jurkat cell RNA spiked in.

The CDR3 spells CASSLTELNTEAFF. As DNA, the CDR3 is TGTGCCAGCAGCTTAACTGAGTTGAACACTGAAGCTTTCTTT. V gene TRBV11-1 combines with J gene TRBJ1-1; D ambiguous. The CDR3 contains 14 residues. V dropped 2 bases and J dropped 0 bases, with 7 bases sitting between them. CDR1 is SGHAT and CDR2 is FQDESV in the germline V gene (reference sequence).